The entry below describes one TCR beta chain. The antigen is not known. This sample was taken from a study of cytomegalovirus exposure and HLA in healthy donors. General observations from the study: An assumption of roughly uniform sequencing depth across donors underlay the presence/absence analyses. Earlier analysis looked at TCR beta V segments, and most were productive about 90% or about 30% of the time.

PCR primers comprised 60 Vbeta and 13 Jbeta primers. Clones were sequenced by immunoSEQ multiplex PCR, and TCRdb holds only the in-frame ones, with some missing. Of 150,000 to 160,000 clones in the sample, 79% were seen once. The CDR3 has 14 amino acids. The ends lost 2 bases at V and 4 bases at J; junction bases unmatched: 4. From germline, CDR1 is SQVTM and CDR2 ANQGSEA. The sample taken for sequencing was PBMCs. The chain links TRBV29-1 to TRBJ2-5; 10 bases map to TRBD2. The receptor was isolated from a man younger than 45 in good health and CMV-seropositive. CDR3 DNA sequence: TGCAGCGTTGAATGGAGCGGGGGGGGAGAGACCCAGTACTTC. This gives the protein CSVEWSGGGETQYF.